The 13 T cell receptor beta chains below all came from one sample that was sequenced in a study of T cell responses to AZD1222 COVID-19 vaccine. TCRdb's copy holds only in-frame clones and misses some; the assay was immunoSEQ multiplex PCR. The sample yields approximately 74,000 clones, about 85% seen once. The sample in question was peripheral blood, obtained 28 days after the second AZD1222 dose. These receptors originate from an adult who received the AZD1222 COVID-19 vaccine.

The rearrangement joins TRBV6-6 to TRBJ2-3; D possibly matches TRBD1 or TRBD2 (6 bases each). Trimming pared 7 bases from V and 5 bases from J, leaving 19 bases between. The CDR3 length is 15 residues. Germline assignment: CDR1 MNHNY and CDR2 SVGAGI (reference sequence). CDR3 DNA sequence: TGTGCCAGCACCCACTCCGGGGGCCAGGGAGATACGCAGTATTTT. Amino acid sequence: CASTHSGGQGDTQYF.

J is TRBJ2-7 and V is TRBV18; maybe TRBD2 (5 bases). CDR1 KGHSH and CDR2 LQKENI come from the germline V gene. CDR3 length equals 12 residues. Trimming removed 2 bases at V and 6 bases at J, with 8 bases between. The CDR3 here is CASSPSEGEQYF. In DNA, the CDR3 is TGTGCCAGCTCACCAAGTGAGGGCGAGCAGTACTTC.

This clone was detected many times. The gene calls are TRBV28 and TRBJ1-5; the match to TRBD1 covers 12 bases. The CDR3 has 18 residues. The germline gives CDR1 MDHEN, CDR2 SYDVKM. Losses at the gene ends were 7 bases for V and 4 bases for J; bases not matched to a gene: 14. Written as DNA, the CDR3 is TGTGCCAGCAACAACCGGGACAGGGGGCTTAAGGGAAATCAGCCCCAGCATTTT. This translates into CASNNRDRGLKGNQPQHF.

The chain has TRBV9 and TRBJ2-1, with D possibly matching TRBD1 (5 bases). This CDR3 is built from 16 residues. Trimming removed 1 base from V and 4 bases from J, with 15 bases in between. From germline, CDR1 is SGDLS and CDR2 YYNGEE. The chain's CDR3 is CASSVSRGPKYNEQFF. For the CDR3, the DNA is TGTGCCAGCAGCGTATCTAGGGGTCCTAAATACAATGAGCAGTTCTTC.

J is TRBJ1-1 and V is TRBV29-1, with 8 bases matching TRBD1. Germline CDR1 reads SQVTM; CDR2 reads ANQGSEA. V lost 7 bases to trimming and J lost 4 bases; unmatched junction nucleotides: 5. The CDR3 totals 12 residues. DNA for the CDR3: TGCAGCGCCTCGACAGGGGCCACTGAAGCTTTCTTT. Translating it yields CSASTGATEAFF.

J is TRBJ2-1 and V is TRBV28; 7 bases fit TRBD1. CDR3 length equals 14 residues. CDR1 MDHEN and CDR2 SYDVKM come from the germline V gene. With V trimmed by 3 bases and J by 6 bases, 5 bases remained unmatched. CDR3 loop: CASSLPQGVNEQFF. In nucleotides, the CDR3 is TGTGCCAGCAGTTTGCCCCAGGGGGTCAATGAGCAGTTCTTC. Full variable domain (rest looked up from reference TRBV28 and TRBJ2-1): DVKVTQSSRYLVKRTGEKVFLECVQDMDHENMFWYRQDPGLGLRLIYFSYDVKMKEKGDIPEGYSVSREKKERFSLILESASTNQTSMYLCASSLPQGVNEQFFGPGTRLTVL.

The J gene is TRBJ2-1, the V gene TRBV7-2, with D tentatively TRBD2 (5 bases). This CDR3 contains 15 residues. Trimming cost V 0 bases and J 7 bases, with 13 bases left between them. Germline V CDR1 and CDR2: SGHTA, FQGNSA. The CDR3 bases are TGTGCCAGCAGCTTAGCGGGAGCTTTTGGGAATGAGCAGTTCTTC. The encoded protein is CASSLAGAFGNEQFF.

V is TRBV7-9 and J is TRBJ1-1; TRBD1 matches at 8 bases. Germline V lookup: CDR1 SEHNR, CDR2 FQNEAQ (reference sequence). V was clipped by 4 bases and J by 1 base; unmatched bases: 5. The CDR3 runs to 15 residues. The CDR3 sequence is CASSSQGAGNTEAFF. CDR3 DNA: TGTGCCAGCAGCTCGCAGGGGGCCGGGAACACTGAAGCTTTCTTT.

The J gene is TRBJ1-2, the V gene TRBV3-1 (or the pseudogene TRBV3-2); 7 bases map to TRBD1. This CDR3 has 16 amino acids. The V gene end was trimmed by 4 bases and the J gene end by 6 bases; junction bases not matched to a gene: 14. The V gene's germline CDR1 is LGHDT and CDR2 YNNKEL (reference sequence). DNA for the CDR3: TGTGCCAGCAGCCCGTTAGTACACAGGGGTCGGGATGGCTACACCTTC. This translates into CASSPLVHRGRDGYTF.

The CDR3 is CASSITSGHNEQFF. The CDR3 DNA reads TGTGCCAGTAGTATTACTAGCGGGCACAATGAGCAGTTCTTC. The chain joins TRBV19 to TRBJ2-1, with 9 bases lining up with TRBD2. The CDR3 length is 14 residues. V dropped 3 bases and J dropped 5; count of bases not matched to a gene: 2. Germline loops: CDR1 LNHDA, CDR2 SQIVND (reference sequence). The entire variable domain, with the rest obtained from reference TRBV19 and TRBJ2-1, is as follows: DGGITQSPKYLFRKEGQNVTLSCEQNLNHDAMYWYRQDPGQGLRLIYYSQIVNDFQKGDIAEGYSVSREKKESFPLTVTSAQKNPTAFYLCASSITSGHNEQFFGPGTRLTVL.

The J gene is TRBJ1-5, the V gene TRBV2; no clear D. The CDR3 runs to 13 residues. The germline V gene has CDR1 SNHLY and CDR2 FYNNEI. V lost 5 bases and J lost 0, with 5 bases in between. CDR3 sequence (DNA): TGTGCCAGCAGTACGGGTAGCAATCAGCCCCAGCATTTT. Its protein product is CASSTGSNQPQHF.

The genes are TRBV12-5 and TRBJ2-1, with 11 bases fitting TRBD2. CDR1 and CDR2 from the germline V gene are LGHNT and FRNRAP. The CDR3 has 19 residues. Trimming took 1 base from V and 2 from J; bases not matched to a gene: 10. The CDR3 is CASGLAAWTSGLTYNEQFF. The CDR3 DNA reads as TGTGCTAGTGGTTTGGCAGCCTGGACTAGCGGGTTAACCTACAATGAGCAGTTCTTC. The variable domain in full, with the rest retrieved from reference TRBV12-5 and TRBJ2-1, is DARVTQTPRHKVTEMGQEVTMRCQPILGHNTVFWYRQTMMQGLELLAYFRNRAPLDDSGMPKDRFSAEMPDATLATLKIQPSEPRDSAVYFCASGLAAWTSGLTYNEQFFGPGTRLTVL.

This chain connects TRBV19 to TRBJ1-1; D not resolved. This CDR3 contains 14 residues. CDR1 is LNHDA and CDR2 is SQIVND in the germline V gene (reference sequence). V was pared by 0 bases and J by 2 bases, with 7 bases between. The CDR3 spells CASSIERGNTEAFF. CDR3 sequence (DNA): TGTGCCAGTAGTATAGAGCGGGGAAACACTGAAGCTTTCTTT. The variable domain in full, with the rest retrieved from reference TRBV19 and TRBJ1-1, is DGGITQSPKYLFRKEGQNVTLSCEQNLNHDAMYWYRQDPGQGLRLIYYSQIVNDFQKGDIAEGYSVSREKKESFPLTVTSAQKNPTAFYLCASSIERGNTEAFFGQGTRLTVV.